The present entry profiles one T cell receptor (beta chain) with its context. Other DNA sequences in this specimen translate into the identical CDR3. The table came from immunoSEQ multiplex PCR; TCRdb's copy has only in-frame clones and leaves some out. The sample carries approximately 260,000 clones, 70% to 90% recorded once. The entry originates in a study of blood T cell repertoires in COVID-19. Germline V CDR1 and CDR2: DFQATT, SNEGSKA (reference sequence). Trimming removed 3 bases from V and 0 bases from J, with 9 bases in between. CDR3 length: 14 amino acids. The rearrangement links TRBV20-1 to TRBJ2-1; maybe TRBD1 (5 bases). The sample consisted of peripheral blood. This receptor was obtained from a man in his 60s who had recovered from COVID-19. This CDR3 is CSASRQSSYNEQFF. The CDR3 DNA follows: TGCAGTGCTAGTCGACAGAGCTCCTACAATGAGCAGTTCTTC.